Each of the 18 T cell receptor beta chains below was sequenced from the same sample in a study of CD8 T cells in ankylosing spondylitis. Their antigen targets remain unknown. Study-wide findings and caveats: Characteristic, it appeared, of ankylosing spondylitis blood was a TCR beta motif of roughly eight highly homologous variants.

TCRdb reprocessed the 5' RACE reads via MiXCR and lists one record per CDR3 protein. The sample holds 450,000 or so distinct CDR3 sequences, 25% to 30% seen once. Sequencing was carried out using blood, either unsorted or a sorted T cell fraction (not recorded which). The receptors derive from a male donor with ankylosing spondylitis.

There are a few counts of this clonotype. This rearrangement joins TRBV20-1 to TRBJ2-7; D may correspond to TRBD1 or TRBD2 (5 bases each). Germline-derived CDR1 and CDR2 are DFQATT and SNEGSKA (reference sequence). The ends were cut back, 2 bases at V and 2 bases at J, with 13 bases in the middle. There are 14 residues in the CDR3. CDR3: CSARRAGTPYEQYV. CDR3 DNA sequence: TGCAGTGCTAGACGAGCCGGGACCCCCTACGAGCAGTACGTC.

The gene calls are TRBV20-1 and TRBJ2-4, with 8 bases matching TRBD2. The CDR3 contains 17 residues. V was clipped by 2 bases and J by 2 bases; unmatched bases: 11. The germline V gene encodes CDR1 DFQATT and CDR2 SNEGSKA (reference sequence). The CDR3 reads CSARWDGAGGTKNIQYF. CDR3 in DNA: TGCAGTGCTAGATGGGATGGGGCGGGAGGTACCAAAAACATTCAGTACTTC.

The chain links TRBV25-1 to TRBJ1-1; possible D gene TRBD1, 5 bases. The CDR3 is 14 residues long. V shed 6 bases and J shed 2 bases, with 13 bases lying between them. The germline V gene has CDR1 MGHDK and CDR2 SYGVNS. Written as DNA, the CDR3 is TGTGCCAGCAGCAGATTAGGGGAAAACACTGAAGCTTTCTTT. This codes for CASSRLGENTEAFF.

This rearrangement joins TRBV12-3 or TRBV12-4 to TRBJ2-5; 9 positions match TRBD1. CDR3 size: 17 residues. With 5 bases clipped from V and 5 bases from J, the junction kept 15 bases outside the gene matches. CDR3 residues: CASSPFSDRGSGETQYF. Here the CDR3 DNA reads TGTGCCAGCAGTCCCTTTTCCGACAGGGGGTCGGGGGAGACCCAGTACTTC.

This clonotype was counted a few times. The chain recombines TRBV18 with TRBJ2-3, with a weak D call TRBD2 (6 bases). Germline CDR1 reads KGHSH; CDR2 reads LQKENI. V shed 2 bases and J shed 7 bases, with 13 bases lying between them. This CDR3 comprises 14 residues. Here the CDR3 reads CASSPGTAGYTQYF. CDR3 in DNA: TGTGCCAGCTCACCAGGGACTGCAGGCTATACGCAGTATTTT.

This clonotype was picked up a small number of times. The rearrangement uses TRBV12-3 or TRBV12-4 and TRBJ2-2, with D perhaps TRBD2 (6 bases). This CDR3 region has 16 residues. The germline V and J ends were trimmed by 5 bases and 2 bases, with 15 bases remaining between them. The CDR3 region has the DNA TGTGCCAGCAGTCCCCTTGCAGGGACTAACACCGGGGAGCTGTTTTTT. Protein: CASSPLAGTNTGELFF.

CDR3 sequence reads: CASDAPLTGGVEGYTF. The CDR3 coding sequence is TGTGCCAGCGATGCCCCTTTGACAGGGGGAGTTGAGGGCTACACCTTC. The chain recombines TRBV5-6 with TRBJ1-2; 9 bases are shared with TRBD1. The germline gives CDR1 SGHDT, CDR2 YYEEEE. V shed 7 bases and J 8 bases; nucleotides not matched to a gene: 18. The CDR3 length is 16 residues.

This clonotype was counted between two and nine times. The V call is TRBV2, the J call TRBJ1-1; D is unclear. V lost 6 bases and J 1 base, leaving 9 bases between the germline ends. Germline V gives CDR1 SNHLY, CDR2 FYNNEI. This CDR3 is 13 amino acids long. The CDR3 loop reads CASRVRQNTEAFF. The CDR3 DNA reads as TGTGCCAGCAGGGTTAGACAGAACACTGAAGCTTTCTTT.

In its sample, this clonotype was seen a few times. The chain employs TRBV10-3 and TRBJ2-2; D ambiguous. The CDR3 totals 14 residues. Germline V gives CDR1 ENHRY, CDR2 SYGVKD. V dropped 6 bases and J dropped 0 bases, with 8 bases sitting between them. The CDR3 DNA is TGTGCCATCAGGTCCCTCGCGAACACCGGGGAGCTGTTTTTT. This gives the protein CAIRSLANTGELFF.

This clonotype has only a few counts. The chain combines TRBV20-1 with TRBJ1-5; D gene unclear. Germline CDR1 and CDR2: DFQATT and SNEGSKA (reference sequence). The CDR3 runs to 17 residues. The V end was cut by 6 bases, the J end by 0 bases, with 21 bases between. In nucleotides, the CDR3 is TGCAGTGCACCTCCGGGTCCAGAACATTTTAGCAATCAGCCCCAGCATTTT. Translated, it gives CSAPPGPEHFSNQPQHF.

The chain couples TRBV5-1 to TRBJ2-5, with 9 bases that match TRBD2. Germline lookup yields CDR1 SGHRS and CDR2 YFSETQ. After removal of 3 bases from V and 5 bases from J, the junction contained 8 bases not matched to a gene. The CDR3 contains 15 residues. The CDR3 spells CASSSLSGSFETQYF. In nucleotides, the CDR3 is TGCGCCAGCAGCTCCCTTAGCGGGAGTTTTGAGACCCAGTACTTC.

This clonotype was recorded many times. This chain links TRBV5-6 with TRBJ1-2; unclear D gene. Germline loops: CDR1 SGHDT, CDR2 YYEEEE. V was cut by 1 base and J by 5 bases, with 9 bases left in between. The CDR3 is 13 residues long. The CDR3 spells CASSLSPAYGYTF. The CDR3 nucleotides are TGTGCCAGCAGCTTGAGCCCCGCTTATGGCTACACCTTC. Full variable domain (rest looked up from reference TRBV5-6 and TRBJ1-2): DAGVTQSPTHLIKTRGQQVTLRCSPKSGHDTVSWYQQALGQGPQFIFQYYEEEERQRGNFPDRFSGHQFPNYSSELNVNALLLGDSALYLCASSLSPAYGYTFGSGTRLTVV.

The rearrangement joins TRBV12-3 or TRBV12-4 to TRBJ2-5, with 8 nucleotides matching TRBD1. Trimming cost V 6 bases and J 0 bases; bases outside gene matches: 6. There are 15 residues in the CDR3. Here the CDR3 reads CASSPGTGYQETQYF. CDR3 sequence (DNA): TGTGCCAGCAGCCCCGGGACAGGCTACCAAGAGACCCAGTACTTC.

This rearrangement joins TRBV18 to TRBJ2-1; no clear D. Germline loops: CDR1 KGHSH, CDR2 LQKENI. Trimming pared 2 bases from V and 8 bases from J, leaving 10 bases between. The CDR3 length is 13 residues. The CDR3: CASSPANGYEQFF. Written as DNA, the CDR3 is TGTGCCAGCTCACCAGCTAATGGTTATGAGCAGTTCTTC.

This clonotype was seen only a few times. The chain couples TRBV29-1 to TRBJ1-2, with TRBD1 identical over 7 bases. Germline-derived CDR1 and CDR2 are SQVTM and ANQGSEA. CDR3 length: 12 residues. V lost 3 bases to trimming and J lost 8 bases; unmatched junction nucleotides: 6. For the CDR3, the DNA is TGCAGCGTTGAGACAGGGCTTCTCGGCTACACCTTC. Translating it yields CSVETGLLGYTF.

This clonotype has more than one count but fewer than ten. This sequence joins TRBV29-1 and TRBJ2-7, with TRBD1 identical over 8 bases. The CDR3 consists of 12 residues. The germline gives CDR1 SQVTM, CDR2 ANQGSEA. Unmatched junction bases numbered 3, after V lost 5 bases and J lost 3 bases. The CDR3, as DNA: TGCAGCGTTTTGGACAGGGTCTACGAGCAGTACTTC. The encoded protein is CSVLDRVYEQYF.

This clonotype was detected a few times. The CDR3 region is CSAPPGVNKNIQYF. CDR3 coding DNA: TGCAGTGCCCCCCCGGGGGTGAATAAAAACATTCAGTACTTC. The chain has TRBV20-1 and TRBJ2-4, with D maybe TRBD2 (6 bases). V was trimmed by 6 bases and J by 4 bases, leaving 16 bases between them. The CDR3 has 14 amino acids. Germline CDR1 is DFQATT and CDR2 is SNEGSKA (reference sequence).

Comment on this clonotype: This likely comes from a read error, as the CDR3 has no conserved phenylalanine or tryptophan at its end. The gene calls are TRBV3-1 and TRBJ2-3, with TRBD2 identical over 10 bases. The CDR3 totals 17 residues. The J segment lost 5 bases and the V segment lost 4 bases, leaving 12 bases of the junction unmatched. Germline loops: CDR1 LGHDT, CDR2 YNNKEL (reference sequence). The CDR3 loop is CASSRSRSGRARDTQYS. The CDR3 nucleotides are TGTGCCAGCAGCCGCAGTCGGAGCGGGAGGGCCAGAGATACGCAGTATTCT.